These 12 T cell receptor beta chains came from one sample sequenced in a study. TCRdb re-called the RT-PCR reads with MiXCR, one entry per CDR3 protein. The sample contains around 700,000 distinct CDR3 sequences, 14% of which appear only once. The material sequenced was memory CD4+ T cells from blood. The receptors come from a female donor in good health, serving as a healthy control.

This clonotype showed up many times. The genes are TRBV5-1 and TRBJ2-3, with 8 bases matching TRBD2. Germline V gives CDR1 SGHRS, CDR2 YFSETQ. J lost 5 bases, V lost 4 bases, and 9 bases had no gene match. The CDR3 spans 15 residues. The CDR3 loop reads CASSGTGGPGDTQYF. For the CDR3, the DNA is TGCGCCAGCAGCGGTACGGGAGGGCCAGGAGATACGCAGTATTTT.

This chain links TRBV20-1 with TRBJ2-2; 7 nucleotides agree with TRBD2. The V segment lost 7 bases and the J segment 2 bases; nucleotides outside the gene matches: 10. The germline CDR1 and CDR2 sequences are DFQATT and SNEGSKA (reference sequence). This CDR3 comprises 15 residues. The CDR3 loop reads CSVNLAAKNTGELFF. For the CDR3, the DNA is TGCAGTGTCAACCTAGCGGCAAAAAACACCGGGGAGCTGTTTTTT.

The J gene is TRBJ1-2, the V gene TRBV4-1; no reliable D call. Germline values: CDR1 MGHRA, CDR2 YSYEKL. This CDR3 comprises 16 residues. Trimming stripped 0 bases from V and 1 base from J, with 12 bases between. The CDR3: CASSQDWGVGNYGYTF. In nucleotides, the CDR3 is TGCGCCAGCAGCCAAGATTGGGGTGTTGGTAACTATGGCTACACCTTC.

The chain combines TRBV28 with TRBJ2-7; TRBD2 matches 11 bases. The CDR3 consists of 13 residues. Germline V gene lookup returns CDR1 MDHEN and CDR2 SYDVKM. Written as DNA, the CDR3 is TGTGCTAGAGACTCTAGCGGGAGGAGTGAGCAGTACTTC. The encoded protein is CARDSSGRSEQYF.

This sequence joins TRBV12-3 or TRBV12-4 and TRBJ2-7; D uncertain. V was cut by 5 bases and J by 4 bases, with 12 bases left in between. The CDR3 loop spans 13 amino acids. CDR3 in amino acids: CASSPQNSYEQYF. CDR3 bases: TGTGCCAGCAGTCCCCAAAACAGTTACGAGCAGTACTTC.

This clonotype was seen repeatedly, ten times or more. The J gene is TRBJ2-1, the V gene TRBV24-1; 7 nucleotides agree with TRBD1. Germline lookup yields CDR1 KGHDR and CDR2 SFDVKD. V dropped 0 bases and J dropped 6; count of bases not matched to a gene: 1. CDR3 length equals 14 residues. The CDR3 coding sequence is TGTGCCACCAGTGATTTGTGGGACAGCAATGAGCAGTTCTTC. This encodes CATSDLWDSNEQFF.

Only a few counts were recorded for this clonotype. Written as DNA, the CDR3 is TGTGCCAGCAGTCAGGCCCACATCAGGGTTGGGAATCAGCCCCAGCATTTT. Amino acids: CASSQAHIRVGNQPQHF. This chain uses TRBV28 with TRBJ1-5; TRBD1 is a possible D gene (5 bases). V lost 5 bases to trimming and J lost 4 bases, with 21 bases between them. The CDR3 consists of 17 residues. Germline loops: CDR1 MDHEN, CDR2 SYDVKM.

This clonotype has ten or more counts. V usage is TRBV5-1 and J usage is TRBJ2-2, with D uncertain. V was clipped by 0 bases and J by 4 bases, with 4 bases between them. This CDR3 is built from 13 residues. Germline V lookup: CDR1 SGHRS, CDR2 YFSETQ. CDR3 sequence (DNA): TGCGCCAGCAGCTTGGGATTCACCGGGGAGCTGTTTTTT. Translating it yields CASSLGFTGELFF.

J is TRBJ1-1 and V is TRBV4-3; D is ambiguous. Germline lookup yields CDR1 LGHNA and CDR2 YSLEER. V was shortened by 0 bases and J by 7 bases, with 12 bases between the two germline ends. The CDR3 totals 14 residues. CDR3 region: CASSQDVDQIEAFF. In DNA, the CDR3 is TGCGCCAGCAGCCAAGATGTCGATCAAATTGAAGCTTTCTTT.

This clonotype was counted between two and nine times. One end of the junction is discordant with germline, which a read error may explain. This chain connects TRBV7-7 to TRBJ2-5; D gene uncertain. Germline lookup yields CDR1 SSHAT and CDR2 FNYEAQ (reference sequence). This CDR3 is 14 amino acids long. CDR3 residues: CASSASATQETQYF. CDR3 DNA sequence: TGTGCTAGCAGCGCATCAGCTACCCAAGAGACCCAGTACTTC. The whole variable domain, filled in from reference TRBV7-7 and TRBJ2-5, reads GAGVSQSPRYKVTKRGQDVTLRCDPISSHATLYWYQQALGQGPEFLTYFNYEAQPDKSGLPSDRFSAERPEGSISTLTIQRTEQRDSAMYRCASSASATQETQYFGPGTRLLVL.

The gene calls are TRBV6-5 and TRBJ1-1; D unresolved. CDR3 length: 12 amino acids. V gave up 6 bases and J gave up 1 base, with 6 bases separating them. Germline V gene sequence: CDR1 MNHEY, CDR2 SVGAGI. The CDR3: CASRKENTEAFF. The CDR3, as DNA: TGTGCCAGCAGAAAAGAGAACACTGAAGCTTTCTTT.

This clonotype has ten or more counts. The chain employs TRBV7-2 and TRBJ2-7; 7 nucleotides agree with TRBD2. From germline, CDR1 is SGHTA and CDR2 FQGNSA. This CDR3 is built from 14 residues. V shed 4 bases and J 2 bases; nucleotides not matched to a gene: 5. The CDR3 region is CASSWKRGAYEQYF. DNA for the CDR3: TGTGCCAGCAGCTGGAAGCGGGGAGCCTACGAGCAGTACTTC.